The next 14 T cell receptor beta chains were all read from a single sample in a study of blood T cell repertoires in COVID-19. The table came from immunoSEQ multiplex PCR; TCRdb's copy has only in-frame clones and leaves some out. The repertoire includes about 140,000 clones, around 87% of them detected once, and about 5.6% sits in the top ten. The source material was peripheral blood. The receptor set was obtained from a human donor in a cohort sampled during active COVID-19.

A remark on this clone: At one end, the junction sequence differs from germline, possibly due to a read error. Here the CDR3 DNA reads TGTGCCAGCAGCGCTAACCTCCGGGATGGGTACACCTTC. It translates to CASSANLRDGYTF. The J gene is TRBJ1-2, the V gene TRBV9; D gene uncertain. The CDR3 runs to 13 residues. Looked up from germline, CDR1 is SGDLS and CDR2 is YYNGEE.

CDR3 sequence: CASSTHRGGDTQYF. The CDR3 nucleotides read TGTGCCAGCAGCACACACAGGGGGGGGGATACGCAGTATTTT. The chain employs TRBV3-1 (or the pseudogene TRBV3-2) and TRBJ2-3, with D possibly being TRBD1 (8 bases). Germline CDR1 is LGHDT and CDR2 is YNNKEL (reference sequence). This CDR3 is built from 14 residues. V shed 5 bases and J shed 6 bases, with 15 bases lying between them.

The table lists this clone with a count of one. V usage is TRBV5-1 and J usage is TRBJ2-7; possibly TRBD1 for D (5 bases). This CDR3 has 14 amino acids. The germline CDR1 and CDR2 sequences are SGHRS and YFSETQ. Between the trimmed V and J ends, which lost 0 bases and 5 bases, there was a span of 12 bases. The CDR3 region is CASSLGRANHEQYF. The CDR3 DNA sequence: TGCGCCAGCAGCTTGGGCAGGGCAAACCACGAGCAGTACTTC.

The chain joins TRBV27 to TRBJ2-7; 7 bases line up with TRBD2. The CDR3 sequence is 17 residues long. Trimming at V came to 5 bases and at J to 3 bases, leaving 16 bases not matched to a gene. Germline V gene data show CDR1 as MNHEY and CDR2 as SMNVEV (reference sequence). CDR3 loop: CASSPQGPQAGNYEQYF. The CDR3 bases are TGTGCCAGCAGTCCCCAGGGCCCTCAAGCGGGAAACTACGAGCAGTACTTC.

The chain recombines TRBV28 with TRBJ1-2; D not certain. Germline V gene lookup returns CDR1 MDHEN and CDR2 SYDVKM. CDR3 length: 13 residues. Trimming left V 10 bases short and J 4 bases short, with 16 bases between. The CDR3 nucleotides read TGTGCCACCGAAGACCGGGGTCCCTATGGCTACACCTTC. It codes for CATEDRGPYGYTF.

This clone was observed once. The rearrangement uses TRBV28 and TRBJ2-3, with 9 bases matching TRBD1. The germline V gene encodes CDR1 MDHEN and CDR2 SYDVKM. This CDR3 is 15 amino acids long. The J segment lost 1 base and the V segment lost 6 bases, leaving 5 bases of the junction unmatched. The CDR3 DNA sequence: TGTGCCAGCAGGACGACAGGGGGGCGCACAGATACGCAGTATTTT. It codes for CASRTTGGRTDTQYF. The whole variable domain, remainder taken from reference TRBV28 and TRBJ2-3, is DVKVTQSSRYLVKRTGEKVFLECVQDMDHENMFWYRQDPGLGLRLIYFSYDVKMKEKGDIPEGYSVSREKKERFSLILESASTNQTSMYLCASRTTGGRTDTQYFGPGTRLTVL.

This clone was picked up one time. The chain joins TRBV11-2 to TRBJ2-6; 9 bases are shared with TRBD2. After removal of 6 bases from V and 0 bases from J, the junction contained 6 bases not matched to a gene. The CDR3 is 17 amino acids. The V gene's germline CDR1 is SGHAT and CDR2 FQNNGV. CDR3 DNA sequence: TGTGCCAGCAGTATTAGCGGGGGATACTCTGGGGCCAACGTCCTGACTTTC. This gives the protein CASSISGGYSGANVLTF.

The CDR3 here is CASSPGPVSGNTIYF. As DNA, the CDR3 is TGTGCCAGCAGCCCAGGGCCGGTTTCTGGAAACACCATATATTTT. This chain uses TRBV3-1 (or the pseudogene TRBV3-2) with TRBJ1-3; a possible D gene is TRBD1 (5 bases). The germline CDR1 and CDR2 sequences are LGHDT and YNNKEL (reference sequence). The CDR3 sequence is 15 residues long. V dropped 4 bases and J dropped 1 base, with 11 bases sitting between them.

About this clone: The junction departs from the called germline gene at one end, perhaps through a read error. The J gene is TRBJ2-1, the V gene TRBV27; 9 positions match TRBD2. From germline, CDR1 is MNHEY and CDR2 SMNVEV (reference sequence). This CDR3 is 15 amino acids long. CDR3 region: CASRTSGLAYNEQFF. The DNA for the CDR3 is TGTGCCAGCAGGACTTCGGGACTAGCCTATAATGAGCAGTTCTTC.

V usage is TRBV12-5 and J usage is TRBJ1-4, with 7 bases fitting TRBD1. This CDR3 is built from 14 residues. V shed 6 bases, J shed 7 bases, and the junction held 8 bases outside the gene matches. The V gene's germline CDR1 is LGHNT and CDR2 FRNRAP. In DNA, the CDR3 is TGTGCTAGTGGCCTACAGGGGCTATCTGAAAAACTGTTTTTT. Its protein product is CASGLQGLSEKLFF.

The gene calls are TRBV7-3 and TRBJ2-7, with D maybe TRBD1 (6 bases). The length of the CDR3 is 15 residues. CDR1 and CDR2 from the germline V gene are SGHTA and FQGTGA. V shed 6 bases and J shed 2 bases, with 17 bases lying between them. The CDR3 spells CASSLAWGLAYEQYF. CDR3 coding DNA: TGTGCCAGCAGTTTAGCGTGGGGGCTCGCCTACGAGCAGTACTTC. The variable domain in full, completed from reference TRBV7-3 and TRBJ2-7, reads GAGVSQTPSNKVTEKGKYVELRCDPISGHTALYWYRQSLGQGPEFLIYFQGTGAADDSGLPNDRFFAVRPEGSVSTLKIQRTERGDSAVYLCASSLAWGLAYEQYFGPGTRLTVT.

The chain links TRBV18 to TRBJ2-7; 9 bases line up with TRBD2. CDR3 length: 16 amino acids. Germline CDR1 is KGHSH and CDR2 is LQKENI. With V trimmed by 4 bases and J by 2 bases, 9 bases remained unmatched. As DNA, the CDR3 is TGTGCCAGCTCACAGCCTTCTAGCGGGAAGACCTACGAGCAGTACTTC. It specifies CASSQPSSGKTYEQYF.

The gene calls are TRBV11-2 and TRBJ2-7; 7 bases agree with TRBD2. The V gene end was trimmed by 5 bases and the J gene end by 5 bases; junction bases not matched to a gene: 12. CDR1 and CDR2 from the germline V gene are SGHAT and FQNNGV. The CDR3 length is 15 residues. The CDR3 DNA reads TGTGCCAGCAGCCCCACGAGCGGGGCGTGGGACGAGCAGTACTTC. Translation gives CASSPTSGAWDEQYF.

CDR3 region: CASSSTSGSYEQYF. In DNA form, the CDR3 reads TGTGCCAGCAGCTCGACTAGCGGATCCTACGAGCAGTACTTC. J is TRBJ2-7 and V is TRBV7-9, with 9 bases fitting TRBD2. CDR3 length: 14 amino acids. The germline V gene encodes CDR1 SEHNR and CDR2 FQNEAQ (reference sequence). The junction had 2 bases not matched to a gene; V was cut back by 4 bases and J by 1 base.